This TCR beta chain is drawn from a study of Ad26.COV2.S vaccination and SARS-CoV-2 variants. The method was immunoSEQ multiplex PCR; TCRdb's version includes in-frame clones alone and lacks a portion of them. Among 430,000 or so clones, roughly 89% were seen once, and the ten largest hold approximately 2.5%. This CDR3 spans 16 amino acids. Germline V gene sequence: CDR1 KGHDR, CDR2 SFDVKD. V lost 5 bases, J lost 0 bases, and 6 bases stayed unmatched. Treatment reported: 15 to 20 received Ad26.COV2.S at low or high dose, single or two shots; 5 received placebo; per-sample allocation not given. Sampling was performed 63 days after the first vaccine or placebo injection.

The chain recombines TRBV24-1 with TRBJ2-7; 10 bases align to TRBD1. The clonotype was recovered from a person between 18 and 60 years old who received the Ad26.COV2.S COVID-19 vaccine or a placebo. This specimen was peripheral blood, taken in a trial of Ad26.COV2.S vaccine versus placebo. The CDR3 loop reads CATSAPGQGSSYEQYF. The CDR3 coding sequence is TGTGCCACCAGTGCTCCGGGACAGGGGAGCTCCTACGAGCAGTACTTC.